This entry concerns a single T cell receptor (beta chain). The sample belongs to a study of cytomegalovirus exposure and HLA in healthy donors. Trimming shortened V by 7 bases and J by 9 bases, and 16 bases separated the two germline ends. The V gene's germline CDR1 is PRHDT and CDR2 FYEKMQ (reference sequence). The CDR3 length is 14 residues. 13 Jbeta primers and 60 Vbeta primers were used for the PCR. The table came from immunoSEQ multiplex PCR; TCRdb's copy has only in-frame clones and leaves some out. Counted here are fewer than 250,000 clones, approximately 80% occurring once; the ten biggest clones make up roughly 0.66%.

The sample consisted of PBMCs. The V call is TRBV13, the J call TRBJ2-6, with D tentatively TRBD1 (6 bases). The TCR sequence derives from a boy between 2 and 15 years old in good health and CMV-seronegative. The CDR3 DNA is TGTGCCAGCAACCCTCTGACAGGCGGCAACGTCCTGACTTTC. As protein: CASNPLTGGNVLTF.